A single T cell receptor (beta chain) is shown here with its context. Its binding antigen is unknown. No base quality values were provided; no much bigger clone lies one nucleotide off. Reading the germline V gene gives CDR1 MDHEN and CDR2 SYDVKM. The CDR3 has 17 amino acids, counting the end cysteine and phenylalanine. Only the CDR3 DNA is retained, 51 bases long and in frame from the first base. V and J are truncated by 6 bases and 4 bases respectively, leaving an intervening sequence of 19 bases. TCR beta CDR3 regions were sequenced from DNA using the immunoSEQ Assay. Per the original workflow: To compute T cell density, TCR beta template counts were normalized to usable DNA, which was estimated by amplifying housekeeping genes. Richness was estimated using the preseqR package, with extrapolation to 400,000 templates for PBMC samples and to 120,000 templates for tissue samples. Clonality was defined as one minus Pielou's evenness. Tissue-enriched TCRs were identified through differential abundance testing performed on productive amino-acid clonotypes, with a minimum total count of 5 and an alpha of 0.1. Repertoire overlap between compartments was quantified with the Jaccard Index and Morisita Overlap Index. TCR beta CDR3s were clustered by GLIPH together with public tetramer-defined viral CDR3s, and at least three viral sequences plus V-gene enrichment were required for viral motifs. As stored in TCRdb, this immuneACCESS dataset retains in-frame rearrangements with V and J assigned. A fraction of the clones does not appear; measured against another copy, unresolved V genes explain less than half of the discrepancy, and the remainder lacks a known reason. Clone size and the V and J calls come from that table; the DNA yielded D and trimming. Counted in this sample were under 35,000 clones; over 80% of them appeared once. About 4.4% of the sample lies in the top ten.

This sample was taken from a study of T cells in localized non-small cell lung cancer (dated by TCRdb to the early 2020s). For the study in its entirety: The study analyzed T cell repertoires of 236 early-stage NSCLC patients, comparing tumors and uninvolved tumor-adjacent lungs. The cohort was made up of around 250 treatment-naive NSCLC patients whose localized lung tumors had been resected. NSCLC patients had a mean age of approximately 66 years, and 120 to 150 were male and about a hundred female. Overall study results and their limits: The highest T cell clonality was observed in uninvolved tumor-adjacent lung, where clonality exceeded that of tumor, suggesting that antigenic responses were more focused in uninvolved tumor-adjacent lung. Longer overall survival was associated with higher blood T cell density, whereas shorter survival was associated with higher adjacent-lung clonality. Because the study design was exploratory, TCR variables were selected using unadjusted p-values without false-discovery rate correction. Of the top 100 tumor clones, a median of 57 were detected in paired uninvolved adjacent lung; under 30 were also among that lung's top 100. Because multi-region tumor sequencing was not performed, intratumor heterogeneity could not be ruled out.

At diagnosis, peripheral blood, uninvolved tumor-adjacent lung and tumor were collected and were preserved as a mix of fresh-frozen and FFPE material. Blood samples were analyzed as peripheral blood mononuclear cells for TCR repertoire profiling. The chain is made from TRBV28 and TRBJ1-6; the D gene is perhaps TRBD1, from 5 matching bases. Specimen: peripheral blood mononuclear cells, collected before any cancer treatment. The source is a woman aged 35-75 years with stage III lung adenocarcinoma. CDR3 sequence: CASSHFGREGYNSPLHF. The DNA is TGTGCCAGCAGCCACTTTGGCAGGGAGGGATATAATTCACCCCTCCACTTT.